A single TCR beta chain is shown here with its context. The data originate from a study of T-cell reconstitution after alpha-beta-depleted transplantation in children. Library preparation (for TCRbeta) was performed with unique molecular identifiers. TCRdb independently ran MiXCR on the PCR reads; one entry per CDR3 protein. In the table there are just under 550,000 distinct CDR3 sequences, around 19% of which are singletons. The input for sequencing was PBMCs from the stem cell graft donor, taken from the stem cell graft. The clonotype was recovered from a human donor who donated a stem cell graft to a child with acute lymphoblastic leukemia.

In DNA form, the CDR3 reads TGTGCCAGCAGCTTGACCGGGACCCTTTACAATGAGCAGTTCTTC. Amino acid sequence: CASSLTGTLYNEQFF. The chain is built from TRBV7-2 and TRBJ2-1; the D call may be TRBD1 or TRBD2 (5 bases each). The CDR3 sequence is 15 residues long. The germline V and J ends were trimmed by 3 bases and 4 bases, with 13 bases remaining between them. Germline V gene lookup returns CDR1 SGHTA and CDR2 FQGNSA.